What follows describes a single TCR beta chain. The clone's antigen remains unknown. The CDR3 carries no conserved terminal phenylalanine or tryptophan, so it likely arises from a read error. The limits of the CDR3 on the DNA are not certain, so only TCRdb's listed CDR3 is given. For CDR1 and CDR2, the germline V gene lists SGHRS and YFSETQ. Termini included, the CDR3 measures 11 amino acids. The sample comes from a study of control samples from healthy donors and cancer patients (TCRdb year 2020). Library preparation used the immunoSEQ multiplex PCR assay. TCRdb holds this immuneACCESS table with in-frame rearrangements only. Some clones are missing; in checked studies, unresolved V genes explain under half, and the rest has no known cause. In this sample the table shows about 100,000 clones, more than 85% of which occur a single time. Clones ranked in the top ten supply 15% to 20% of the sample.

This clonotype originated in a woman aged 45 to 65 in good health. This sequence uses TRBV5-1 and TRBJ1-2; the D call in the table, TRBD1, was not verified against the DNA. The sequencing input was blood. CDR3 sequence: CASSLARHIPL.